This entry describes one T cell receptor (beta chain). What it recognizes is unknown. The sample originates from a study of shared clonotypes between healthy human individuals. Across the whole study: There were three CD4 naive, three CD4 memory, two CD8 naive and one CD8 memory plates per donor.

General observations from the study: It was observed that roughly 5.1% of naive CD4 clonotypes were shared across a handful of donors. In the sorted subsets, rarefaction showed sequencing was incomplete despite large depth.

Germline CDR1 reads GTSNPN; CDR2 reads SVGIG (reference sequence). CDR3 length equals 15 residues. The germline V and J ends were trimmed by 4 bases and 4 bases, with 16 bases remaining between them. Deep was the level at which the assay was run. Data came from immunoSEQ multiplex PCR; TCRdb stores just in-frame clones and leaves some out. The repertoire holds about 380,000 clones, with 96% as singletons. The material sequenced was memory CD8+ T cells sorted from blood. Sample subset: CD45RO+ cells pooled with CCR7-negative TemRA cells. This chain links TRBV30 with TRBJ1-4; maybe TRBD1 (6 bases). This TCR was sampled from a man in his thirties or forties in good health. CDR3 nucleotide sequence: TGTGCCTGGATCAAGGGGGGAGGGGTTAATGAAAAACTGTTTTTT. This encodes CAWIKGGGVNEKLFF.